The 12 T cell receptor beta chains reported below all come from one sample, sequenced in a study of response to subunit inactivated influenza vaccine. MiXCR, run by TCRdb on the RT-PCR reads, gives a single entry per CDR3 protein. This repertoire shows about 500,000 distinct CDR3 sequences, more than 15% found once; its top ten account for 2.5% to 3.5%. This specimen consisted of CD4+ T cells sorted from PBMCs, obtained roughly 24 months after vaccination. The receptor set was obtained from a man in his fifties or sixties who received an inactivated influenza vaccine.

This clonotype has more than one count but fewer than ten. The chain recombines TRBV28 with TRBJ2-5; a possible D gene is TRBD2 (6 bases). V was clipped by 11 bases and J by 1 base, with 14 bases between them. Germline V lookup: CDR1 MDHEN, CDR2 SYDVKM. The CDR3 runs 13 residues. In nucleotides, the CDR3 is TGTGCCGGGGGGACCGGGTCCCAAGAGACCCAGTACTTC. Translated, it gives CAGGTGSQETQYF.

Here the CDR3 DNA reads TGTGCCAGCAGCCAAGATTGGCGGGACAAGTATTCTGGAAACACCATATATTTT. It codes for CASSQDWRDKYSGNTIYF. The chain links TRBV14 to TRBJ1-3, with TRBD1 as a possible D gene (6 bases). Germline CDR1 is SGHDN and CDR2 is FVKESK. Trimming stripped 0 bases from V and 1 base from J, with 16 bases between. The CDR3 is made up of 18 amino acids.

The chain joins TRBV5-1 to TRBJ2-3; the match to TRBD2 covers 8 bases. The CDR3 consists of 15 residues. V gave up 5 bases and J gave up 2 bases; unmatched junction bases: 7. Germline CDR1 is SGHRS and CDR2 is YFSETQ. CDR3 sequence (DNA): TGCGCCAGCAGAGAGGGACTAGAACTCACAGATACGCAGTATTTT. Residues: CASREGLELTDTQYF.

This clonotype appeared a few times. V and J are TRBV5-1 and TRBJ2-1; possibly TRBD1 for D (8 bases). There are 15 residues in the CDR3. Germline assignment: CDR1 SGHRS and CDR2 YFSETQ. Deletions cut 2 bases from V and 4 bases from J, with 13 bases between. The DNA of the CDR3 is TGCGCCAGCAGCTTACAGCGGGACAGGTACAATGAGCAGTTCTTC. Its translation: CASSLQRDRYNEQFF.

This clonotype was counted only a few times. CDR3 bases: TGTGCCAGCAGTGCCAGCGGACTAGTAAGCTACGAGCAGTACTTC. It yields the protein CASSASGLVSYEQYF. The V and J genes are TRBV6-4 and TRBJ2-7; TRBD2 aligns across 7 bases. The V and J ends lost 4 bases and 3 bases, in that order; junction bases with no gene match: 9. CDR1 is MRHNA and CDR2 is SNTAGT in the germline V gene. The CDR3 extends over 15 amino acids.

The chain employs TRBV10-3 and TRBJ2-7; no reliable D call. Trimming cost V 6 bases and J 3 bases, with 12 bases left between them. CDR1 and CDR2 (germline): ENHRY, SYGVKD. This CDR3 is built from 13 residues. In DNA, the CDR3 is TGTGCCATCAGCGAAACAGAAATCTACGAGCAGTACTTC. Its protein is CAISETEIYEQYF.

This clonotype was counted only a few times. The V gene is TRBV6-1, the J gene TRBJ1-4; TRBD1 agrees at 8 bases. J gave up 7 bases and V 6 bases, and 13 bases lay outside the gene matches. The germline V gene has CDR1 MNHNS and CDR2 SASEGT. The CDR3 spans 16 residues. The CDR3 DNA is TGTGCCAGCAGGAGGCAACCGCAGGGGGCGTTTGAAAAACTGTTTTTT. Translation: CASRRQPQGAFEKLFF.

The V and J genes are TRBV20-1 and TRBJ1-1, with no clear D. The V end lost 6 bases, the J end lost 4 bases, and 12 bases lay between the germline ends. Germline V lookup: CDR1 DFQATT, CDR2 SNEGSKA (reference sequence). The CDR3 runs 12 residues. CDR3 sequence (DNA): TGCAGTGCCCCGATAACGGGCACTGAAGCTTTCTTT. Translation gives CSAPITGTEAFF.

The chain links TRBV20-1 to TRBJ2-1; 8 bases line up with TRBD2. The germline V gene encodes CDR1 DFQATT and CDR2 SNEGSKA (reference sequence). The junction had 5 bases not matched to a gene; V was cut back by 3 bases and J by 4 bases. CDR3 size: 14 residues. The CDR3 region has the DNA TGCAGTGCTAGGTTAGCGGGACCTTACAATGAGCAGTTCTTC. Its translation is CSARLAGPYNEQFF.

The V call is TRBV4-3, the J call TRBJ2-3; the D gene is possibly TRBD2 (6 bases). Germline CDR1 is LGHNA and CDR2 is YSLEER. The CDR3 sequence is 15 residues long. The V end was cut by 1 base, the J end by 6 bases, with 14 bases between. CDR3 sequence: CASSQGGGARDTQYF. In DNA form, the CDR3 reads TGCGCCAGCAGCCAAGGCGGCGGGGCTCGGGATACGCAGTATTTT.

The chain joins TRBV7-2 to TRBJ2-2; D unclear. Germline-derived CDR1 and CDR2 are SGHTA and FQGNSA. The ends were cut back, 6 bases at V and 3 bases at J, with 11 bases in the middle. The CDR3 consists of 14 residues. The CDR3 loop is CASSSTTYTGELFF. DNA of the CDR3: TGTGCCAGCAGTTCCACGACTTACACCGGGGAGCTGTTTTTT.

This clonotype was seen a handful of times. The rearrangement uses TRBV15 and TRBJ2-1, with D possibly TRBD2 on 5 matching bases. The CDR3 contains 15 residues. V gave up 5 bases and J gave up 6 bases, with 17 bases separating them. The germline CDR1 and CDR2 sequences are LNHNV and YYDKDF (reference sequence). The CDR3 region is CATSGPEEAGNEQFF. CDR3 nucleotides: TGTGCCACCAGCGGCCCCGAGGAGGCGGGCAATGAGCAGTTCTTC.